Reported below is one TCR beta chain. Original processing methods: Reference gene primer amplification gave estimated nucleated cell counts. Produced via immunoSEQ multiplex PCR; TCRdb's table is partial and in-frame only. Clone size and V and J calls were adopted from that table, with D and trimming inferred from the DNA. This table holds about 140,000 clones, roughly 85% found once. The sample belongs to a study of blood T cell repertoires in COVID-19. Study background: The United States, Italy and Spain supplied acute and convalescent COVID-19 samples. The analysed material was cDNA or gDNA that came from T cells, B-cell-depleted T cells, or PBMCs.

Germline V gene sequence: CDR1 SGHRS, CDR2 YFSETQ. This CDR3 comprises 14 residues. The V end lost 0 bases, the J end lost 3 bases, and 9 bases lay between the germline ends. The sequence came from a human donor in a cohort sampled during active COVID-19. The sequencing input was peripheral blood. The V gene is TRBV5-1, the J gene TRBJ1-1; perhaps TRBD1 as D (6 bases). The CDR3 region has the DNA TGCGCCAGCAGCTTGGGACAGGTGGACACTGAAGCTTTCTTT. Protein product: CASSLGQVDTEAFF.